The 4 T cell receptor beta chains reported below all come from one sample, sequenced in a study of vaccination effects on CD4 cells after COVID-19. Having been cultured for approximately ten days, the cells underwent CD4+ T cell isolation. For these receptors, no antigen is known. The protocol was immunoSEQ multiplex PCR, while the TCRdb copy is restricted to in-frame clones and leaves out a portion. The data hold roughly 48,000 clones, with approximately 70% observed a single time. The input for sequencing was CD4+ T cells from PBMCs cultured without peptide, taken before COVID-19 vaccination. The receptors derive from a human donor who received a COVID-19 vaccine.

This sequence joins TRBV6-2 or TRBV6-3 and TRBJ2-5; D is perhaps TRBD2 (5 bases). Looked up from germline, CDR1 is MNHEY and CDR2 is SVGEGT. Trimming pared 4 bases from V and 3 bases from J, leaving 15 bases between. CDR3 size: 15 residues. The CDR3 sequence is CASSLASTWEETQYF. CDR3 in DNA: TGTGCCAGCAGTTTGGCTAGCACATGGGAAGAGACCCAGTACTTC.

This chain joins TRBV7-6 and TRBJ2-1; unclear D gene. The germline CDR1 and CDR2 sequences are SGHVS and FNYEAQ. The CDR3 totals 15 residues. V was pared by 4 bases and J by 6 bases, with 16 bases between. CDR3 in amino acids: CASSSDFQGFNEQFF. The CDR3 DNA reads TGTGCCAGCAGCTCCGATTTCCAAGGATTCAATGAGCAGTTCTTC.

The chain couples TRBV11-2 to TRBJ2-3, with 7 bases aligning to TRBD1. This CDR3 contains 17 residues. From germline, CDR1 is SGHAT and CDR2 FQNNGV. Trimming at V came to 0 bases and at J to 2 bases, leaving 8 bases not matched to a gene. CDR3: CASSLDPGTANTDTQYF. For the CDR3, the DNA is TGTGCCAGCAGCTTAGACCCCGGGACAGCTAACACAGATACGCAGTATTTT.

The chain links TRBV6-6 to TRBJ2-2; 10 bases are shared with TRBD2. With V trimmed by 6 bases and J by 0 bases, 4 bases remained unmatched. CDR3 length: 16 amino acids. Germline V CDR1 and CDR2: MNHNY, SVGAGI (reference sequence). The CDR3 region has the DNA TGTGCCAGCAGCTTCACTAGCGGGGCGAACACCGGGGAGCTGTTTTTT. Protein sequence: CASSFTSGANTGELFF.